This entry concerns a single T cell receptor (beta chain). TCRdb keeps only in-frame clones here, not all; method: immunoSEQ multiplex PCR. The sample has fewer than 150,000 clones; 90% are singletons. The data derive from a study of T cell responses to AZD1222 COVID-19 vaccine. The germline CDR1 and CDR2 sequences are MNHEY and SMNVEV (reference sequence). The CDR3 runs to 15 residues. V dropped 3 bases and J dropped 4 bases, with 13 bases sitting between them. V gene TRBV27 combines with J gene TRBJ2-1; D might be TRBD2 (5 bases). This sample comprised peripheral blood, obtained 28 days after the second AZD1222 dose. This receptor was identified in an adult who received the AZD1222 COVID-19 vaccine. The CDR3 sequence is CASSLVYSGYNEQFF. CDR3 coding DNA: TGTGCCAGCAGTTTGGTTTACTCGGGGTACAATGAGCAGTTCTTC.